The clone carrying this TCR beta chain occurred a few times. Its cognate antigen is unknown. 5'RACE template switching produced TCR cDNA carrying a universal primer site and UMIs. TCRdb fed the 5' RACE reads into MiXCR, producing one record per CDR3 protein. The sample carries under 300,000 distinct CDR3 sequences, around 7% recorded once. The data are from a study of T cells after yellow fever vaccination. Study observations and caveats: Repertoires obtained by FACS sorting could include abundant clonotypes that entered as contaminants from the bulk population.

The material sequenced was CD4+ T cells sorted from PBMCs, taken 15 days after the yellow fever booster vaccination. The sequence was obtained from a man aged 25 to 40 who received the YFV17D yellow fever vaccine.

The CDR3 DNA reads TGTGCCAGCAGCTTAGCTGCCCAAGAGGCCTACGAGCAGTACTTC. Translating gives CASSLAAQEAYEQYF. The chain carries TRBV7-2 and TRBJ2-7; no firm D call. The CDR3 spans 15 residues. Germline V gives CDR1 SGHTA, CDR2 FQGNSA. The V gene lost 0 bases and the J gene lost 2 bases, with 11 bases spanning the gap.